This is a list of T cell receptor beta chains from one sample in a study of blood T cells in healthy people across ages. TCRdb called the 5' RACE reads again in MiXCR, with one record for every CDR3 protein. The repertoire holds around 650,000 distinct CDR3 sequences, with around 41% as singletons. The sequenced sample was blood. The receptors here all came from an elderly man in good health. CDR3s include the opening cysteine and the closing phenylalanine or tryptophan. A D gene is named only where the DNA matches it firmly. Expanded clones are given a class, and other clones once, few, many or no size at all.

clone size	V gene	D gene	J gene	CDR3 protein	CDR3 DNA
few	TRBV20-1	TRBD2	TRBJ2-1	CSARGTSGDTYNEQFF	TGCAGTGCTAGGGGGACTAGCGGGGATACTTACAATGAGCAGTTCTTC
-	TRBV20-1	-	TRBJ2-1	CSARTGRVDNEQFF	TGCAGTGCTAGAACAGGGCGGGTCGACAATGAGCAGTTCTTC
-	TRBV11-2	-	TRBJ2-2	CASSLIRQDTGELFF	TGTGCCAGCAGCTTAATTCGACAGGACACCGGGGAGCTGTTTTTT
few	TRBV7-2	-	TRBJ2-7	CASSLQQGNYEQYF	TGTGCCAGCAGCTTACAACAGGGTAACTACGAGCAGTACTTC
-	TRBV6-6	-	TRBJ2-5	CASSFVSVQETQYF	TGTGCCAGCAGTTTCGTGTCAGTCCAAGAGACCCAGTACTTC
-	TRBV28	-	TRBJ2-7	CASSHGQLYEQYF	TGTGCCAGCAGTCACGGACAGCTCTACGAGCAGTACTTC
-	TRBV7-2	TRBD2	TRBJ2-7	CASSLESTSGNYEQYF	TGTGCCAGCAGCCTCGAATCGACTAGCGGAAACTACGAGCAGTACTTC
many	TRBV28	TRBD1	TRBJ1-4	CASSGTGGTNEKLFF	TGTGCCAGCAGCGGGACAGGGGGGACTAATGAAAAACTGTTTTTT
-	TRBV7-2	-	TRBJ2-3	CASGTRTLTDTQYF	TGTGCCAGTGGAACTAGGACCCTCACAGATACGCAGTATTTT
few	TRBV7-2	-	TRBJ2-4	CASSYDLGNIQYF	TGTGCCAGCAGCTACGATTTAGGAAACATTCAGTACTTC
-	TRBV27	TRBD1	TRBJ2-3	CASVDTGGVSDTQYF	TGTGCCAGCGTGGATACAGGGGGCGTATCAGATACGCAGTATTTT
-	TRBV7-6	TRBD2	TRBJ2-3	CASSSKGGGSADTQYF	TGTGCCAGCAGCTCAAAAGGTGGCGGGAGCGCAGATACGCAGTATTTT
-	TRBV19	TRBD1	TRBJ2-1	CASSRDREGGSPYNEQFF	TGTGCCAGTAGTAGGGACAGGGAAGGCGGGAGCCCCTACAATGAGCAGTTCTTC
-	TRBV5-1	-	TRBJ2-5	CASRSSGQGLETRYF	TGCGCCAGCAGAAGTTCAGGGCAGGGGTTGGAGACCCGGTACTTC
-	TRBV4-2	-	TRBJ1-2	CASRRGGGDYGYTF	TGTGCCAGCAGGCGGGGCGGGGGCGACTATGGCTACACCTTC
-	TRBV20-1	TRBD2	TRBJ2-5	CSARFPTSGRGETQYF	TGCAGTGCTAGATTCCCCACTAGCGGGAGAGGGGAGACCCAGTACTTC
few	TRBV11-3	-	TRBJ2-5	CASSQGNRVQETQYF	TGTGCCAGCAGCCAAGGCAACAGAGTACAAGAGACCCAGTACTTC
-	TRBV20-1	TRBD1	TRBJ2-2	CSARDLGTGETGELFF	TGCAGTGCTAGAGATCTCGGGACAGGGGAAACCGGGGAGCTGTTTTTT
few	TRBV4-3	-	TRBJ2-3	CASSQERGLGTQYF	TGCGCCAGCAGCCAAGAGAGGGGCCTGGGTACGCAGTATTTT
-	TRBV30	-	TRBJ2-1	CAWKDNYEQFF	TGTGCCTGGAAGGATAACTATGAGCAGTTCTTC
few	TRBV12-3/TRBV12-4	TRBD2	TRBJ2-5	CASTNPLAGGTFQETQYF	TGTGCCAGCACCAACCCTTTAGCGGGGGGAACCTTTCAAGAGACCCAGTACTTC
many	TRBV6-2/TRBV6-3	-	TRBJ2-2	CASRLLVPGELFF	TGTGCCAGCAGATTACTAGTCCCCGGGGAGCTGTTTTTT
-	TRBV5-6	-	TRBJ2-1	CASSQSKSPYNEQFF	TGTGCCAGCAGCCAGAGTAAATCCCCCTACAATGAGCAGTTCTTC
few	TRBV6-2/TRBV6-3	-	TRBJ2-4	CASSYVENIQYF	TGTGCCAGCAGTTACGTTGAAAACATTCAGTACTTC
few	TRBV27	-	TRBJ2-3	CASSLGVGRNTDTQYF	TGTGCCAGCAGTTTAGGGGTGGGCCGGAACACAGATACGCAGTATTTT
-	TRBV5-4	-	TRBJ1-1	CASSLKGGLRNTEAFF	TGTGCCAGCAGCTTGAAGGGGGGCCTGAGGAACACTGAAGCTTTCTTT
-	TRBV20-1	-	TRBJ2-3	CSARRVRVLKTDTQYF	TGCAGTGCTAGAAGAGTCAGGGTGTTAAAGACAGATACGCAGTATTTT
few	TRBV27	-	TRBJ1-5	CASRVYQGSQPQHF	TGTGCCAGCAGAGTTTACCAGGGGAGTCAGCCCCAGCATTTT
few	TRBV5-5	TRBD2	TRBJ2-3	CASSSARTSESDTQYF	TGTGCCAGCAGCTCAGCTAGGACTAGCGAATCAGATACGCAGTATTTT
-	TRBV4-1	TRBD2	TRBJ2-3	CASSQDRVLAEDTDTQYF	TGCGCCAGCAGCCAAGATCGCGTCCTAGCGGAGGACACAGATACGCAGTATTTT
few	TRBV2	-	TRBJ2-4	CASKGRTKNIQYF	TGTGCCAGCAAGGGGCGAACCAAAAACATTCAGTACTTC
-	TRBV5-1	-	TRBJ2-7	CASSSKSQVYEQYF	TGCGCCAGCAGCTCCAAATCCCAAGTCTACGAGCAGTACTTC
few	TRBV7-9	-	TRBJ2-1	CASSLFDNEQFF	TGTGCCAGCAGCTTATTTGACAATGAGCAGTTCTTC
many	TRBV7-9	-	TRBJ2-1	CASTRLGGDGNEQFF	TGTGCCAGCACCCGACTCGGCGGGGACGGGAATGAGCAGTTCTTC
-	TRBV7-2	-	TRBJ2-7	CASSLGQEAQYF	TGTGCCAGCAGCTTAGGCCAAGAGGCCCAGTACTTC
-	TRBV20-1	TRBD1	TRBJ1-1	CSARDGDRGRGFEAFF	TGCAGTGCTAGAGACGGGGACAGGGGAAGGGGGTTCGAAGCTTTCTTT
-	TRBV28	-	TRBJ2-7	CVSSPGTPYEQYF	TGTGTCAGCAGCCCCGGGACGCCTTACGAGCAGTACTTC
few	TRBV14	-	TRBJ2-1	CASSQDLGQVYNEQFF	TGTGCCAGCAGCCAAGACTTGGGGCAGGTATACAATGAGCAGTTCTTC
many	TRBV11-2	TRBD2	TRBJ2-5	CASSHGAGGSLETQYF	TGTGCCAGCAGCCATGGGGCCGGGGGGTCGTTAGAGACCCAGTACTTC
few	TRBV7-2	-	TRBJ2-3	CASSLTGIDTQYF	TGTGCCAGCAGCTTGACGGGTATCGATACGCAGTATTTT
-	TRBV4-3	TRBD2	TRBJ2-2	CASSQGPAGGQNTGELFF	TGCGCCAGCAGCCAAGGGCCAGCGGGGGGGCAAAACACCGGGGAGCTGTTTTTT
once	TRBV6-2/TRBV6-3	-	TRBJ1-6	CAPAQRGNSPLHF	TGTGCCCCAGCACAGCGAGGAAATTCACCCCTCCACTTT
few	TRBV7-2	-	TRBJ2-5	CASSPGTLEETQYF	TGTGCCAGCAGCCCCGGGACACTCGAAGAGACCCAGTACTTC
-	TRBV5-1	TRBD2	TRBJ2-3	CASSFSGGVAGTQYF	TGCGCCAGCAGCTTTAGCGGGGGAGTCGCAGGTACGCAGTATTTT
few	TRBV5-1	TRBD1	TRBJ2-7	CASRRDRDYEQYF	TGCGCCAGCAGAAGGGACAGAGACTACGAGCAGTACTTC
-	TRBV5-1	-	TRBJ2-7	CASSLDGTANYEQYF	TGCGCCAGCAGCTTGGACGGGACGGCTAACTACGAGCAGTACTTC
-	TRBV7-9	-	TRBJ1-1	CASSPNSNEAFF	TGTGCCAGCAGCCCCAACAGTAATGAAGCTTTCTTT
few	TRBV28	-	TRBJ2-7	CASSPEGRPPYEQYF	TGTGCCAGCAGCCCAGAAGGGAGGCCCCCCTACGAGCAGTACTTC